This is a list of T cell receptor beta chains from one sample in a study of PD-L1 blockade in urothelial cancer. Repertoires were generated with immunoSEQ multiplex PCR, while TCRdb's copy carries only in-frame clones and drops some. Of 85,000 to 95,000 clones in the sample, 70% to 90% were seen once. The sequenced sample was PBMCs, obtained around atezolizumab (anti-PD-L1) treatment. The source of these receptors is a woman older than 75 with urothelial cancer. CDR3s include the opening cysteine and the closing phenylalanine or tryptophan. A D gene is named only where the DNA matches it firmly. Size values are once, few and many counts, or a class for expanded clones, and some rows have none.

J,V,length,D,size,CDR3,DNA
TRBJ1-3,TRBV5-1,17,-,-,CASSLSTLVSSGNTIYF,TGCGCCAGCAGCCTGTCAACCCTCGTGAGCTCTGGAAACACCATATATTTT
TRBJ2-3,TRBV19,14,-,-,CASSLQGETDTQYF,TGTGCCAGTAGTCTACAGGGAGAGACAGATACGCAGTATTTT
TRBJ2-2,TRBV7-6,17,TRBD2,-,CASSPRTSGRTAGELFF,TGTGCCAGCAGCCCTAGGACTAGCGGGAGAACTGCCGGGGAGCTGTTTTTT
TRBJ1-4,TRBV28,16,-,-,CASSLNYGSTNEKLFF,TGTGCCAGCAGTTTAAACTACGGGAGCACTAATGAAAAACTGTTTTTT
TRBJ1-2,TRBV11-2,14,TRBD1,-,CASSLAGQGIRYTF,TGTGCCAGCAGCTTAGCGGGACAGGGCATCCGCTACACCTTC
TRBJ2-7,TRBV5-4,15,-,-,CASSPLWRERYEQYF,TGTGCCAGCAGCCCGCTTTGGAGGGAGAGGTACGAGCAGTACTTC
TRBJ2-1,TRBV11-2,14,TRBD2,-,CAASGRAGWGEQFF,TGTGCCGCGAGCGGGAGGGCTGGTTGGGGTGAGCAGTTCTTC
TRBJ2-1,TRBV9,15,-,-,CASSVGSSSYNEQFF,TGTGCCAGCAGCGTAGGGAGCAGCTCCTACAATGAGCAGTTCTTC
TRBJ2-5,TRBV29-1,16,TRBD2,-,CSVEDLLGTSGETQYF,TGCAGCGTTGAAGATCTCCTTGGGACTAGCGGGGAGACCCAGTACTTC
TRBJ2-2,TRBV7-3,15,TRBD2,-,CASSPSGANTGELFF,TGTGCCAGCAGCCCCAGCGGGGCGAACACCGGGGAGCTGTTTTTT
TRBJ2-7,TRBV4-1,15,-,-,CASSQGSQAPHGQYF,TGCGCCAGCAGCCAAGGATCCCAGGCCCCTCACGGGCAGTACTTC
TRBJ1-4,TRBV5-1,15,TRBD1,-,CASSLAQGAGEKLFF,TGCGCCAGCAGCTTAGCTCAGGGGGCCGGTGAAAAACTGTTTTTT
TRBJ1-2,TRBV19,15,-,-,CASSLPGTPGYGYTF,TGTGCCAGTAGTCTCCCCGGCACTCCGGGATATGGCTACACCTTC
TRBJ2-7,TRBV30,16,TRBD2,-,CAWSPLGTSASYEQYF,TGTGCCTGGAGTCCCCTGGGGACTAGCGCCTCCTACGAGCAGTACTTC
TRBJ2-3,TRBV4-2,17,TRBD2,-,CASSQPILAGGPDTQYF,TGTGCCAGCAGCCAACCTATCTTAGCGGGAGGGCCAGATACGCAGTATTTT
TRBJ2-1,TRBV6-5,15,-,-,CASSSWAQLYNEQFF,TGTGCCAGCAGTTCCTGGGCACAACTTTACAATGAGCAGTTCTTC
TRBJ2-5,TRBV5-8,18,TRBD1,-,CASSLGLGPGQWGETQYF,TGTGCCAGCAGCTTGGGTTTGGGACCGGGACAGTGGGGAGAGACCCAGTACTTC
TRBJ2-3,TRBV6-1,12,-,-,CASSTSPETQYF,TGTGCCAGCAGCACTAGCCCCGAAACGCAGTATTTT
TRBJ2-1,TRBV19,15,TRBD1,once,CASTPFGDRVYEQFF,TGTGCCAGTACCCCTTTCGGGGACAGGGTTTATGAGCAGTTCTTC
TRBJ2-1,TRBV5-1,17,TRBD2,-,CASSGRLTGGRWGEQFF,TGCGCCAGCAGCGGTAGGCTTACGGGAGGACGATGGGGTGAGCAGTTCTTC
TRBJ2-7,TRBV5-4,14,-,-,CASSLGGSSGQQYF,TGTGCCAGCAGCTTGGGAGGTTCGAGCGGCCAACAGTACTTC
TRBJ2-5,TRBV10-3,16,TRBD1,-,CAISMTGTGSGETQYF,TGTGCCATCAGTATGACCGGGACAGGGTCAGGGGAGACCCAGTACTTC
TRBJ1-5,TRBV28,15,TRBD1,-,CASSNPDRVYQPQHF,TGTGCCAGCAGCAATCCGGACAGGGTCTATCAGCCCCAGCATTTT
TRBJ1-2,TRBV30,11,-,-,CAWYQGNGYTF,TGTGCCTGGTACCAGGGGAACGGCTACACCTTC
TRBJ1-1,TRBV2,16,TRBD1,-,CASRADRGPKNTEAFF,TGTGCCAGCAGGGCGGACAGGGGCCCAAAGAACACTGAAGCTTTCTTT
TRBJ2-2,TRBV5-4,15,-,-,CASSLELGGTGELFF,TGTGCCAGCAGCTTGGAACTAGGGGGTACCGGGGAGCTGTTTTTT
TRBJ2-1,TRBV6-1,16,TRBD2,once,CASSALAGGSYNEQFF,TGTGCCAGCAGTGCACTAGCGGGAGGTTCCTACAATGAGCAGTTCTTC
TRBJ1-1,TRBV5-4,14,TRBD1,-,CASSLGQGRTEAFF,TGTGCCAGCAGCTTGGGACAGGGGAGGACTGAAGCTTTCTTT
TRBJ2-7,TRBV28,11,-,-,CATSGSYEQYF,TGTGCTACCTCCGGGTCCTACGAGCAGTACTTC
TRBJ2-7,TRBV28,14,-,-,CASSKSGLAVEQYF,TGTGCCAGCAGCAAGAGCGGACTGGCAGTCGAGCAGTACTTC
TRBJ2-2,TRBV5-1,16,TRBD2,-,CASSLRTSGSTGELFF,TGCGCCAGCAGCTTGAGAACTAGCGGGAGTACCGGGGAGCTGTTTTTT
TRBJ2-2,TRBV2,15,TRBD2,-,CASSVAGEGTGELFF,TGTGCCAGCAGTGTTGCGGGAGAGGGCACCGGGGAGCTGTTTTTT
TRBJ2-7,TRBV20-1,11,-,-,CSAYYLSEQYF,TGCAGTGCCTACTATCTCTCCGAGCAGTACTTC
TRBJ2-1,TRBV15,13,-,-,CATSRAGVHEQFF,TGTGCCACCAGCAGAGCCGGAGTCCATGAGCAGTTCTTC
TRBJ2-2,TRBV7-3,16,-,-,CASSLFSRGNTGELFF,TGTGCCAGCAGCTTATTTTCCAGGGGCAACACCGGGGAGCTGTTTTTT
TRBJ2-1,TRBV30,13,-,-,CAWSVGGGEVQFF,TGTGCCTGGAGTGTGGGCGGAGGAGAGGTGCAGTTCTTC
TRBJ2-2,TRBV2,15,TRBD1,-,CASSERGQAAGELFF,TGTGCCAGCAGTGAAAGGGGACAGGCCGCCGGGGAGCTGTTTTTT
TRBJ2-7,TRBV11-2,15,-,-,CASRIGAGASYEQYF,TGTGCCAGCAGAATTGGCGCGGGTGCTTCCTACGAGCAGTACTTC
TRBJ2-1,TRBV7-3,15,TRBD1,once,CASSFTGGASGEQFF,TGTGCCAGCAGCTTCACAGGGGGCGCATCTGGTGAGCAGTTCTTC
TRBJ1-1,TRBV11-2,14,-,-,CASSIRGMNTEAFF,TGTGCCAGCAGCATCAGGGGAATGAACACTGAAGCTTTCTTT
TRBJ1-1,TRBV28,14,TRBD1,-,CASSSQGRRTEAFF,TGTGCCAGCAGCTCACAGGGGAGGAGGACTGAAGCTTTCTTT